A single sample is the source of the 10 T cell receptor beta chains below, sequenced in a study of beta chain features in type 1 diabetes. Sequenced material consisted of expressed TCRB transcripts (all of the isolated RNA was reverse transcribed). Sequencing was performed with immunoSEQ multiplex PCR; in TCRdb, only in-frame clones are kept and a portion is missing. The sample holds under 300,000 clones, 25% to 30% seen once. Sequencing used central memory CD4+ T cells from blood. Receptor source: a man younger than 40 in good health.

This clone was seen a few times. The gene calls are TRBV10-3 and TRBJ1-2, with no clear D. The CDR3 has 14 residues. V was pared by 0 bases and J by 8 bases, with 13 bases between. The germline CDR1 and CDR2 sequences are ENHRY and SYGVKD. The CDR3 DNA reads as TGTGCCATCAGTGAGTCGAAAGCAAAGGTGGGCTACACCTTC. This translates into CAISESKAKVGYTF.

This chain joins TRBV7-2 and TRBJ2-5; D tentatively fits TRBD1 or TRBD2 (5 bases each). V lost 3 bases and J 2 bases, leaving 13 bases between the germline ends. The germline V gene encodes CDR1 SGHTA and CDR2 FQGNSA. The CDR3 extends over 15 amino acids. This chain's CDR3 is CASSFLGANQETQYF. CDR3 nucleotides: TGTGCCAGCAGCTTCCTCGGGGCGAATCAAGAGACCCAGTACTTC.

This clone was counted a few times. The V and J genes are TRBV27 and TRBJ2-7; 8 bases align to TRBD2. Germline V gene data show CDR1 as MNHEY and CDR2 as SMNVEV (reference sequence). The CDR3 extends over 13 amino acids. Trimming cost V 3 bases and J 4 bases; bases outside gene matches: 2. DNA of the CDR3: TGTGCCAGCAGTTTGGGACTAGTGTACGAGCAGTACTTC. Amino acid sequence: CASSLGLVYEQYF.

This chain links TRBV28 with TRBJ2-1; the match to TRBD1 covers 9 bases. The germline V gene encodes CDR1 MDHEN and CDR2 SYDVKM. The CDR3 covers 15 residues. Germline trimming cut 8 bases from V and 5 bases from J; bases unmatched to any gene: 10. The CDR3 nucleotides read TGTGCCAGCTCCAGGAGCGGGACAGGGAACAATGAGCAGTTCTTC. It specifies CASSRSGTGNNEQFF.

Remarks on this clone: This sample also contains other DNA sequences that code for the same CDR3. CDR3 in amino acids: CASSLGQGGTYNEQFF. In DNA form, the CDR3 reads TGTGCCAGCAGCTTGGGGCAGGGAGGGACCTACAATGAGCAGTTCTTC. This chain joins TRBV5-5 and TRBJ2-1; 7 nucleotides agree with TRBD2. Germline-derived CDR1 and CDR2 are SGHKS and YYEKEE (reference sequence). The trim removed 0 bases at V and 2 bases at J, leaving 5 bases unmatched. This CDR3 has 16 amino acids.

The V and J genes are TRBV29-1 and TRBJ2-5, with D uncertain. The last part of the DNA fits TRBJ2-7 better; the J call may be wrong. The germline V gene encodes CDR1 SQVTM and CDR2 ANQGSEA. The CDR3 consists of 12 residues. The CDR3 is CSGMTDSYEQYF. The CDR3, as DNA: TGCAGCGGAATGACGGATTCCTACGAGCAGTACTTC.

CDR3 loop: CASSVEQGRAAFF. CDR3 coding DNA: TGTGCCAGCAGTGTAGAACAGGGGCGTGCAGCTTTCTTT. The chain employs TRBV6-1 and TRBJ1-1; 7 nucleotides align to TRBD1. J lost 10 bases, V lost 4 bases, and 9 bases had no gene match. This CDR3 comprises 13 residues. Per the germline V gene, CDR1 is MNHNS and CDR2 is SASEGT.

This clone was found once. The V gene is TRBV25-1, the J gene TRBJ2-7, with a possible D match to TRBD1 (6 bases). Trimming removed 2 bases at V and 2 bases at J, with 10 bases between. Germline CDR1 reads MGHDK; CDR2 reads SYGVNS. The CDR3 has 14 residues. CDR3 bases: TGTGCCAGCAGTGAAGGGACACTGGCCTACGAGCAGTACTTC. Translating it yields CASSEGTLAYEQYF.

J is TRBJ2-1 and V is TRBV30; 12 bases line up with TRBD2. Trimming took 7 bases from V and 1 from J; bases not matched to a gene: 5. This CDR3 region has 15 residues. The germline V gene has CDR1 GTSNPN and CDR2 SVGIG (reference sequence). CDR3 region: CASTSGSSSYNEQFF. CDR3 DNA sequence: TGTGCCTCGACTAGCGGGAGTTCTTCCTACAATGAGCAGTTCTTC.

This clone appeared once. The V call is TRBV7-9, the J call TRBJ1-1; 7 bases are shared with TRBD1. Germline assignment: CDR1 SEHNR and CDR2 FQNEAQ (reference sequence). This CDR3 region has 14 residues. V was pared by 5 bases and J by 2 bases, with 5 bases of the junction left unmatched. The CDR3 DNA reads TGTGCCAGCAGCGAACAGGGGAGAAACACTGAAGCTTTCTTT. Residues: CASSEQGRNTEAFF.